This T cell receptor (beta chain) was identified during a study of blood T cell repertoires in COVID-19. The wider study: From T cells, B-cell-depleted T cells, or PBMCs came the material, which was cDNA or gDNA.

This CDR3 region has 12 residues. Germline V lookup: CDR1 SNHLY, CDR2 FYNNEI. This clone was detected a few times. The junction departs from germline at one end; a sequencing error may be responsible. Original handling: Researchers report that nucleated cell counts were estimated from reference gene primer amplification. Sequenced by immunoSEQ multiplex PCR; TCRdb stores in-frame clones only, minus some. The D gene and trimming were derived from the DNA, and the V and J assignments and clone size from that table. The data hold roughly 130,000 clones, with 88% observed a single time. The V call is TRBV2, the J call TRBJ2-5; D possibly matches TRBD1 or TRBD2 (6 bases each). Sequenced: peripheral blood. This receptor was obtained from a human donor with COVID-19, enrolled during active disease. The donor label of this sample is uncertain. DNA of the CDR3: TGTGCCGGCAGTGAGGGGGGAGAGACCCAGTACTTC. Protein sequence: CAGSEGGETQYF.